This TCR beta chain appears in the sequencing data of a study of human T cells and chemical hapten exposure. This clonotype came up many times. The template was total RNA from unfractionated whole blood. The germline gives CDR1 SEHNR, CDR2 FQNEAQ (reference sequence). This CDR3 region has 12 residues. Deletions cut 7 bases from V and 8 bases from J, with 12 bases between. TCRdb itself ran the 5' RACE reads through MiXCR, one entry per CDR3 protein. The sample yields about 81,000 distinct CDR3 sequences, roughly 8% seen once. The J gene is TRBJ2-1, the V gene TRBV7-9; D may be TRBD2 (6 bases). The TCR sequence derives from a male donor in good health. The CDR3 loop reads CASIRESYEQFF. Here the CDR3 DNA reads TGTGCCAGCATTCGGGAGTCGTATGAGCAGTTCTTC.